One and the same sample provided the 15 T cell receptor beta chains below, sequenced in a study of shared clonotypes between healthy human individuals. Here immunoSEQ multiplex PCR was the method, and the copy in TCRdb shows in-frame clones only, minus some. The repertoire holds around 1,900,000 clones, with about 94% as singletons. Terminally differentiated effector memory CD45RA+ cells were excluded from the naive CD8 cells, which were CD45RO-negative and positively selected for CCR7. Sequenced material: naive CD8+ T cells from PBMCs. These receptors came from a man aged 18-30 years in good health. Some clones in this sample may be carry-over from other donors' samples.

The chain combines TRBV4-3 with TRBJ1-2; D not resolved. CDR1 LGHNA and CDR2 YSLEER come from the germline V gene. V was cut by 3 bases and J by 7 bases, with 15 bases left in between. The CDR3 covers 14 residues. This chain's CDR3 is CASSQTSSGSGYTF. The DNA of the CDR3 is TGCGCCAGCAGCCAGACAAGTTCAGGCTCTGGCTACACCTTC.

The table lists this clone with a count of one. The rearrangement joins TRBV27 to TRBJ2-5; TRBD2 agrees at 8 bases. Germline lookup yields CDR1 MNHEY and CDR2 SMNVEV (reference sequence). This CDR3 spans 16 amino acids. J was trimmed by 1 base and V by 5 bases; bases with no gene match: 9. The CDR3 bases are TGTGCCAGCAGTCCGTCAGCGGGAGAAGTCCAAGAGACCCAGTACTTC. Translation: CASSPSAGEVQETQYF.

The chain is built from TRBV7-9 and TRBJ1-4, with D hard to call. The V end was cut by 5 bases, the J end by 4 bases, with 14 bases between. Germline CDR1 and CDR2: SEHNR and FQNEAQ (reference sequence). CDR3 size: 15 residues. This CDR3 reads CASSTRTADNEKLFF. Here the CDR3 DNA reads TGTGCCAGCAGCACTCGGACGGCCGATAATGAAAAACTGTTTTTT.

Turning to this clone: Other nucleotide sequences from this sample produce the same CDR3. V and J are TRBV6-1 and TRBJ2-7, with 10 nucleotides matching TRBD2. The germline V gene has CDR1 MNHNS and CDR2 SASEGT. V shed 5 bases and J 2 bases; nucleotides not matched to a gene: 3. The CDR3 runs 14 residues. The CDR3 DNA follows: TGTGCCAGCAGTCCCGGGACTAGCGCCTACGAGCAGTACTTC. Amino acid sequence: CASSPGTSAYEQYF.

The chain has TRBV27 and TRBJ2-1, with a tentative D call TRBD2 (5 bases). CDR1 is MNHEY and CDR2 is SMNVEV in the germline V gene (reference sequence). The CDR3 totals 13 residues. With 2 bases removed from V and 8 bases from J, the gap between germline ends came to 10 bases. The CDR3: CASSLEGRDEQFF. The CDR3 DNA sequence: TGTGCCAGCAGTTTAGAGGGCCGCGATGAGCAGTTCTTC.

Notes on this clone: This specimen includes other DNA sequences encoding the same CDR3. This sequence joins TRBV30 and TRBJ2-1; 8 bases are shared with TRBD2. V lost 4 bases, J lost 7 bases, and 0 bases stayed unmatched. Germline CDR1 GTSNPN, CDR2 SVGIG (reference sequence). The CDR3 covers 11 residues. The CDR3 protein is CAWTSGNEQFF. The CDR3 bases are TGTGCCTGGACTAGCGGGAATGAGCAGTTCTTC. The variable domain in full, completed from reference TRBV30 and TRBJ2-1, reads SQTIHQWPATLVQPVGSPLSLECTVEGTSNPNLYWYRQAAGRGLQLLFYSVGIGQISSEVPQNLSASRPQDRQFILSSKKLLLSDSGFYLCAWTSGNEQFFGPGTRLTVL.

The gene calls are TRBV10-3 and TRBJ2-7; TRBD2 might be the D (7 bases). There are 14 residues in the CDR3. Germline V gene sequence: CDR1 ENHRY, CDR2 SYGVKD. The ends were cut back, 7 bases at V and 5 bases at J, with 18 bases in the middle. The CDR3 is CAINTIGGADEQYF. The CDR3, as DNA: TGTGCCATCAACACCATTGGGGGGGCGGACGAGCAGTACTTC.

This rearrangement joins TRBV6-1 to TRBJ2-7, with TRBD2 as a possible D gene (6 bases). This CDR3 contains 15 residues. CDR1 and CDR2 (germline): MNHNS, SASEGT. V was shortened by 3 bases and J by 6 bases, with 18 bases between the two germline ends. The CDR3 bases are TGTGCCAGCAGTGATGGTGTGGTCGGGGGAAGCGAGCAGTACTTC. Protein sequence: CASSDGVVGGSEQYF.

This chain joins TRBV6-5 and TRBJ2-2, with a tentative D call TRBD1 (6 bases). V was clipped by 10 bases and J by 7 bases, with 16 bases between them. From germline, CDR1 is MNHEY and CDR2 SVGAGI. CDR3 length: 13 residues. The CDR3 reads CATSGTTSGELFF. DNA of the CDR3: TGTGCCACCTCCGGGACAACTAGCGGGGAGCTGTTTTTT.

The V gene is TRBV14, the J gene TRBJ1-2; a possible D gene is TRBD1 (6 bases). V lost 0 bases to trimming and J lost 4 bases, with 12 bases between them. The germline V gene has CDR1 SGHDN and CDR2 FVKESK. This CDR3 is 15 amino acids long. CDR3 protein: CASSQDRGGAYGYTF. CDR3 nucleotide sequence: TGTGCCAGCAGCCAAGATCGGGGGGGGGCCTATGGCTACACCTTC. The full variable domain, its missing parts supplied by reference TRBV14 and TRBJ1-2, is EAGVTQFPSHSVIEKGQTVTLRCDPISGHDNLYWYRRVMGKEIKFLLHFVKESKQDESGMPNNRFLAERTGGTYSTLKVQPAELEDSGVYFCASSQDRGGAYGYTFGSGTRLTVV.

The rearrangement links TRBV11-2 to TRBJ1-1; D may be TRBD1 (5 bases). This CDR3 is built from 13 residues. V was trimmed by 7 bases and J by 3 bases, leaving 12 bases between them. Per germline, CDR1 SGHAT and CDR2 FQNNGV. The DNA for the CDR3 is TGTGCCAGCATGAGCAGGGAGGACACTGAAGCTTTCTTT. Translating gives CASMSREDTEAFF.

In the case of this clone: Other nucleotide sequences from this sample produce the same CDR3. The chain employs TRBV7-9 and TRBJ2-5, with D uncertain. Germline V gene sequence: CDR1 SEHNR, CDR2 FQNEAQ (reference sequence). V was shortened by 2 bases and J by 5 bases, with 3 bases between the two germline ends. The CDR3 extends over 11 amino acids. CDR3 sequence: CASSLLETQYF. For the CDR3, the DNA is TGTGCCAGCAGCTTACTTGAGACCCAGTACTTC.

The rearrangement uses TRBV28 and TRBJ2-5, with a weak D call TRBD2 (5 bases). The CDR3 has 14 residues. The V and J ends lost 7 bases and 5 bases respectively, with 17 bases between them. The germline CDR1 and CDR2 sequences are MDHEN and SYDVKM. The CDR3 spells CASTHRGRRETQYF. The DNA for the CDR3 is TGTGCCAGCACCCACCGCGGGCGACGGGAGACCCAGTACTTC.

The gene calls are TRBV7-9 and TRBJ1-1; D perhaps matches TRBD1 (6 bases). V lost 1 base and J 7 bases, leaving 10 bases between the germline ends. The CDR3 consists of 13 residues. Per the germline V gene, CDR1 is SEHNR and CDR2 is FQNEAQ (reference sequence). Written as DNA, the CDR3 is TGTGCCAGCAGCTTAGTGGGACACCTTGAAGCTTTCTTT. Its translation is CASSLVGHLEAFF.

The chain combines TRBV30 with TRBJ2-7; D remains ambiguous. Trimming removed 3 bases from V and 3 bases from J, with 15 bases in between. In germline, CDR1 is GTSNPN, CDR2 SVGIG (reference sequence). The CDR3 extends over 14 amino acids. Here the CDR3 DNA reads TGTGCCTGGAGCCGGTCACGCCTCTTCTACGAGCAGTACTTC. Translated: CAWSRSRLFYEQYF.